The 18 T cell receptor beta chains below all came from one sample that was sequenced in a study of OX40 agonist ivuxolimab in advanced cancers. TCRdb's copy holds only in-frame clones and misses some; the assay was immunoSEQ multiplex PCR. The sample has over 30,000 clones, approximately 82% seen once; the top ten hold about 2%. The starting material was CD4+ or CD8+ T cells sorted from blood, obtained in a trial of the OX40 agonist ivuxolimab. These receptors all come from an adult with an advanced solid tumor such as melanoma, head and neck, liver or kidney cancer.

CDR3 DNA sequence: TGTGCCAGCAGGACCCGGGACACCGGGGAGCTGTTTTTT. As protein: CASRTRDTGELFF. The rearrangement uses TRBV6-6 and TRBJ2-2; no reliable D call. This CDR3 comprises 13 residues. Germline V lookup: CDR1 MNHNY, CDR2 SVGAGI (reference sequence). Trimming cost V 6 bases and J 3 bases, with 8 bases left between them.

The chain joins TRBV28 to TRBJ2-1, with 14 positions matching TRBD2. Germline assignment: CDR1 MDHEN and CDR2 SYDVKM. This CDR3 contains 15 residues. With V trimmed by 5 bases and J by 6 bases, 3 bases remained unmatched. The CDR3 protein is CASSETSGRGNEQFF. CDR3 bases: TGTGCCAGCAGTGAGACTAGCGGGAGGGGCAATGAGCAGTTCTTC.

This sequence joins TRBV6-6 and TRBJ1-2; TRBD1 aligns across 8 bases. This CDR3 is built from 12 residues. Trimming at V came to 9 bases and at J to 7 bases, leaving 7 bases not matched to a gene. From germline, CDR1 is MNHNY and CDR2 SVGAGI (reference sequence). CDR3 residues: CASGQGSSGYTF. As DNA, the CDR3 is TGTGCCAGTGGACAGGGATCGTCTGGCTACACCTTC.

CDR3 sequence (DNA): TGTGCCAGCAGTTGGGGGACGGACTATGGCTACACCTTC. This translates into CASSWGTDYGYTF. V is TRBV27 and J is TRBJ1-2; D is perhaps TRBD1 (5 bases). This CDR3 region has 13 residues. Between the trimmed V and J ends, which lost 4 bases and 3 bases, there was a span of 9 bases. The germline gives CDR1 MNHEY, CDR2 SMNVEV (reference sequence).

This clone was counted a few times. As DNA, the CDR3 is TGTGCCCGCGGGACAGGGGGAAATCAGCCCCAGCATTTT. It codes for CARGTGGNQPQHF. The chain links TRBV30 to TRBJ1-5, with TRBD1 matching over 11 bases. V lost 8 bases to trimming and J lost 4 bases; unmatched junction nucleotides: 4. Germline V gene lookup returns CDR1 GTSNPN and CDR2 SVGIG (reference sequence). The CDR3 extends over 13 amino acids.

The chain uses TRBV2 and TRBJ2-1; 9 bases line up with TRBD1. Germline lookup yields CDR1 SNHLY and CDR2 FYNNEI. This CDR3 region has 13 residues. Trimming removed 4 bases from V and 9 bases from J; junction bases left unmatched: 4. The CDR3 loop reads CASSVGQGTEQFF. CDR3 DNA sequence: TGTGCCAGCAGTGTGGGACAGGGAACTGAGCAGTTCTTC.

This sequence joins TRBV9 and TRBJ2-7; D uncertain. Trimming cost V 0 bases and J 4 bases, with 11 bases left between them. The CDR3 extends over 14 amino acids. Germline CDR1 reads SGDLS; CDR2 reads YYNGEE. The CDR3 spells CASSVGPHTYEQYF. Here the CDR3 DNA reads TGTGCCAGCAGCGTAGGCCCCCACACTTACGAGCAGTACTTC.

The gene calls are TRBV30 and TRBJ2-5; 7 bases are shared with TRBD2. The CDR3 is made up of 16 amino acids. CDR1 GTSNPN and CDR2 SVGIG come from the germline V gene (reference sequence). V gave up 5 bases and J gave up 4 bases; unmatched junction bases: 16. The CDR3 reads CAWSDPRGSGSETQYF. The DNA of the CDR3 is TGTGCCTGGTCCGATCCTAGGGGTAGCGGGTCAGAGACCCAGTACTTC.

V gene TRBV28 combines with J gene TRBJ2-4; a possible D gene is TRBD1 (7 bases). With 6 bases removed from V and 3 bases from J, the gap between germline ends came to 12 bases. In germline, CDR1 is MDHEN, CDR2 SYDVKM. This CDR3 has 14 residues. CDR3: CASREGAVKNIQYF. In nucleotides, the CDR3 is TGTGCCAGCAGGGAGGGGGCGGTCAAAAACATTCAGTACTTC.

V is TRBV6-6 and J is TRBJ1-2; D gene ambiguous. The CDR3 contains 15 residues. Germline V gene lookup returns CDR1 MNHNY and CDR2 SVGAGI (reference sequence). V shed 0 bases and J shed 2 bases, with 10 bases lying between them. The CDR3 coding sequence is TGTGCCAGCAGTTACTCGGAGCCGACAAACTATGGCTACACCTTC. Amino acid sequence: CASSYSEPTNYGYTF.

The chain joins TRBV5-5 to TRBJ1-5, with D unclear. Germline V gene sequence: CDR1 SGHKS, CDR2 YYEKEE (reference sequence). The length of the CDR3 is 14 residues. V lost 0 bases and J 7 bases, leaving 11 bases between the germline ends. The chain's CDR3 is CASSLEGSGQPQHF. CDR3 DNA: TGTGCCAGCAGCTTGGAGGGCTCGGGGCAGCCCCAGCATTTT.

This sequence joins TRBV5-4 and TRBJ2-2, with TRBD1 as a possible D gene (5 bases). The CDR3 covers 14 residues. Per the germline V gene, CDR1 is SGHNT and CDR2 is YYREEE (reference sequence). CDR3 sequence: CASAREANTGELFF. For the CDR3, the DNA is TGTGCTTCAGCCAGGGAAGCGAACACCGGGGAGCTGTTTTTT. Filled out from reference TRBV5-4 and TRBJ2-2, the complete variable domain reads ETGVTQSPTHLIKTRGQQVTLRCSSQSGHNTVSWYQQALGQGPQFIFQYYREEENGRGNFPPRFSGLQFPNYSSELNVNALELDDSALYLCASAREANTGELFFGEGSRLTVL.

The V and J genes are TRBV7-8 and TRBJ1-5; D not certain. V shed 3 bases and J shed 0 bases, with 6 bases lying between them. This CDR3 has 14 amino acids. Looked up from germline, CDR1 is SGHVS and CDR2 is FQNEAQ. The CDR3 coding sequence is TGTGCCAGCAGCTTGCTTTATAGCAATCAGCCCCAGCATTTT. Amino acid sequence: CASSLLYSNQPQHF.

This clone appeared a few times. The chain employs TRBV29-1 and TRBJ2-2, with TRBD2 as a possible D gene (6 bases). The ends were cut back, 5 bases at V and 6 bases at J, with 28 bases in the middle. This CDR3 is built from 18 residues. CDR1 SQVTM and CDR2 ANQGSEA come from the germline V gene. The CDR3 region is CSVRMGTSPAYGPGELFF. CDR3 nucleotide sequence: TGCAGCGTTAGGATGGGGACTTCACCCGCTTACGGCCCCGGGGAGCTGTTTTTT.

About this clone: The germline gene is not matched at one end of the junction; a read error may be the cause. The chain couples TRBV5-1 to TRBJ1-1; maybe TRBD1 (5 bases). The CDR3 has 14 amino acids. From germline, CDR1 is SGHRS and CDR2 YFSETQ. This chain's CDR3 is CVSSRDVGIPEAFF. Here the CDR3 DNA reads TGCGTCAGCAGCCGGGACGTAGGGATCCCTGAAGCTTTCTTT.

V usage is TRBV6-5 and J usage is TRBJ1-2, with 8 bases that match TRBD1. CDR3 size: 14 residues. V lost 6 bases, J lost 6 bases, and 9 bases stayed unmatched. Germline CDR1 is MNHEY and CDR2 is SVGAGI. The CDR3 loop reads CASRRRGRQNGYTF. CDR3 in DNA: TGTGCCAGCAGGCGCAGGGGGCGCCAAAATGGCTACACCTTC.

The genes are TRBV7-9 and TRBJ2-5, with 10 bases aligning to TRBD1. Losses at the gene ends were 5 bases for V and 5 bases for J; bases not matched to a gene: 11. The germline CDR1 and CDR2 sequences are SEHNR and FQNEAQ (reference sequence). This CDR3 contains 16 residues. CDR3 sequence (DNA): TGTGCCAGCAGCACGTCGACAGGGGGCGGGAGTGAGACCCAGTACTTC. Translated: CASSTSTGGGSETQYF.

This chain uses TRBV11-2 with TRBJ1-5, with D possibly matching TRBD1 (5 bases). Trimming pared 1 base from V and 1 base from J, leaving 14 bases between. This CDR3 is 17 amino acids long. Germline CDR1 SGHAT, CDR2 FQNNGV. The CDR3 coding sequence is TGTGCCAGCAGCTTAGTGGGGGTGGGTTTCAGCAATCAGCCCCAGCATTTT. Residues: CASSLVGVGFSNQPQHF.